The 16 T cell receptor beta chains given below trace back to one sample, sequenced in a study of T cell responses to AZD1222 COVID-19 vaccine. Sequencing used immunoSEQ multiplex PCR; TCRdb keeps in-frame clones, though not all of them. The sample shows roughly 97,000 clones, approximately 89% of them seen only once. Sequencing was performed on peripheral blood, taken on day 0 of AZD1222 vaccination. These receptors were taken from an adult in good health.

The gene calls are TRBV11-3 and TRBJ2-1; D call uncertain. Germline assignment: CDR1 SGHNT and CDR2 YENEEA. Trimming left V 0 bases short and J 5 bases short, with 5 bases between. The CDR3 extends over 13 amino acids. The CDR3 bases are TGTGCCAGCAGCTTAGATAGGGACAATGAGCAGTTCTTC. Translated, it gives CASSLDRDNEQFF.

The DNA for the CDR3 is TGTGCCAGCAGCGGCGTAAATCAGCCCCAGCATTTT. Its translation is CASSGVNQPQHF. The rearrangement joins TRBV5-5 to TRBJ1-5; D call uncertain. Trimming took 4 bases from V and 4 from J, leaving 6 bases between them. CDR1 SGHKS and CDR2 YYEKEE come from the germline V gene (reference sequence). This CDR3 has 12 amino acids.

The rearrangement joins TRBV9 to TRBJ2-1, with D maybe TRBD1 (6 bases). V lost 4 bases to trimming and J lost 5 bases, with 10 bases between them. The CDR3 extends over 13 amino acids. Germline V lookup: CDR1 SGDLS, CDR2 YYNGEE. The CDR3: CASSPWTDNEQFF. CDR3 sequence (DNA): TGTGCCAGCAGCCCTTGGACAGACAATGAGCAGTTCTTC.

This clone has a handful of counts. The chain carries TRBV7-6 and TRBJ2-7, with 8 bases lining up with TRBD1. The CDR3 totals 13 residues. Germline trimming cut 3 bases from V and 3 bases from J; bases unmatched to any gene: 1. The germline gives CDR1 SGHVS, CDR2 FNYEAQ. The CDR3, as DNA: TGTGCCAGCAGCTTGGGGACAGGCTACGAGCAGTACTTC. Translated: CASSLGTGYEQYF.

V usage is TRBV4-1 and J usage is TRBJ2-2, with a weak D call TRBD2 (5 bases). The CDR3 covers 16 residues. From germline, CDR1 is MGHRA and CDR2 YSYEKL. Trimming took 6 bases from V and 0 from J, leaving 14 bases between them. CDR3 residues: CASSPTSGSNTGELFF. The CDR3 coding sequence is TGCGCCAGCAGTCCAACTTCGGGGTCGAACACCGGGGAGCTGTTTTTT.

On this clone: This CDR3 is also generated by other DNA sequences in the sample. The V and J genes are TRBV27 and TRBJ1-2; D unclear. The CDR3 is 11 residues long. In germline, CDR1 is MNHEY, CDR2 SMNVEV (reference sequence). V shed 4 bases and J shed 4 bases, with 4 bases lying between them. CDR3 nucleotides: TGTGCCAGCAGTTCGGGCTATGGCTACACCTTC. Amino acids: CASSSGYGYTF.

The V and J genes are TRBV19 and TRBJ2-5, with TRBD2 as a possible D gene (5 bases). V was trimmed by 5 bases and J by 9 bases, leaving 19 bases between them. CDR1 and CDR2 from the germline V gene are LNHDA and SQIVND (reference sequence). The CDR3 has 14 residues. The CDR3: CASSVNPYMEAQYF. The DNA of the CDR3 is TGTGCCAGTAGTGTCAATCCTTATATGGAGGCCCAGTACTTC.

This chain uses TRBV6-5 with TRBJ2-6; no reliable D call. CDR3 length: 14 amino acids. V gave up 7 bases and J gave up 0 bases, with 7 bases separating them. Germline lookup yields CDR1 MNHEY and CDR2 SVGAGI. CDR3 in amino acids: CASTTASGANVLTF. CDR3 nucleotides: TGTGCCAGCACTACAGCCTCTGGGGCCAACGTCCTGACTTTC.

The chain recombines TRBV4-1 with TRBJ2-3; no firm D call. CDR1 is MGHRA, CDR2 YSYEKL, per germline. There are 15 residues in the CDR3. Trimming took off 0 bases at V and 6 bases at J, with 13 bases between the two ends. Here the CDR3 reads CASSQETLSRDTQYF. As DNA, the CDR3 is TGCGCCAGCAGCCAAGAGACCCTGTCTAGGGATACGCAGTATTTT.

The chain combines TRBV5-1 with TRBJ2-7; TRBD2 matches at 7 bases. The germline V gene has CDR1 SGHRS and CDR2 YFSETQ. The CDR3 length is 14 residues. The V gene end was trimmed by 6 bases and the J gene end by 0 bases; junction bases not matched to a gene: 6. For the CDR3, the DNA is TGCGCCAGCACGTGGTCTAGCGGCTCCTACGAGCAGTACTTC. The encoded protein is CASTWSSGSYEQYF.

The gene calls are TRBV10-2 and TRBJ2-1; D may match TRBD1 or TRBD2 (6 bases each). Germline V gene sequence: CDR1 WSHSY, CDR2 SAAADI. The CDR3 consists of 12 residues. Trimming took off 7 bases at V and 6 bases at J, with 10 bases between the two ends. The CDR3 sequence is CASNEGGNEQFF. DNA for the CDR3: TGCGCCAGCAACGAGGGGGGCAATGAGCAGTTCTTC.

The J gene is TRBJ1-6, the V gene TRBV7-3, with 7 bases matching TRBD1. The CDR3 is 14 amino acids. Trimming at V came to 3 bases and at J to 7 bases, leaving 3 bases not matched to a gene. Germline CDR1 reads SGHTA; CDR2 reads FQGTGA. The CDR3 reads CASSFGTENSPLHF. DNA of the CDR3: TGTGCCAGCAGCTTCGGGACAGAAAATTCACCCCTCCACTTT.

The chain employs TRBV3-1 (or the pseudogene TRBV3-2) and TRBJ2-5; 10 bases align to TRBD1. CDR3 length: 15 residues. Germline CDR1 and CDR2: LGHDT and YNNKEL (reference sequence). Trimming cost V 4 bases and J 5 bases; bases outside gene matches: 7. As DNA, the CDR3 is TGTGCCAGCAGCCTTGGAGAGGGACAGGGGGAGACCCAGTACTTC. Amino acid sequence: CASSLGEGQGETQYF.

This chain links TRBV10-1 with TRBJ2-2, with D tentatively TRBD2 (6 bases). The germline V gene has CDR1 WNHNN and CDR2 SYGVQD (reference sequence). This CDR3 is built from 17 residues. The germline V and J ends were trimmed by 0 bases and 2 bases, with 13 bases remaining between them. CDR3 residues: CASSESGLSPNTGELFF. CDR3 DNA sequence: TGCGCCAGCAGTGAGTCCGGACTATCCCCCAACACCGGGGAGCTGTTTTTT.

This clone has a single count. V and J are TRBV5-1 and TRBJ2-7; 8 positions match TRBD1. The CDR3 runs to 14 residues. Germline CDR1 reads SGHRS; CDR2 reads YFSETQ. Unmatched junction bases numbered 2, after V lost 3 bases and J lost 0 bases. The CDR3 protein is CASSWTGTSYEQYF. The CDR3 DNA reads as TGCGCCAGCAGCTGGACAGGGACCTCCTACGAGCAGTACTTC.

The DNA for the CDR3 is TGTGCCAGCAGCAAGCATCAGGAGAACACTGAAGCTTTCTTT. Encoded protein: CASSKHQENTEAFF. The rearrangement joins TRBV3-1 (or the pseudogene TRBV3-2) to TRBJ1-1; D is unresolved. CDR3 length: 14 residues. V lost 5 bases and J lost 1, with 11 bases in between. Germline V gives CDR1 LGHDT, CDR2 YNNKEL (reference sequence).